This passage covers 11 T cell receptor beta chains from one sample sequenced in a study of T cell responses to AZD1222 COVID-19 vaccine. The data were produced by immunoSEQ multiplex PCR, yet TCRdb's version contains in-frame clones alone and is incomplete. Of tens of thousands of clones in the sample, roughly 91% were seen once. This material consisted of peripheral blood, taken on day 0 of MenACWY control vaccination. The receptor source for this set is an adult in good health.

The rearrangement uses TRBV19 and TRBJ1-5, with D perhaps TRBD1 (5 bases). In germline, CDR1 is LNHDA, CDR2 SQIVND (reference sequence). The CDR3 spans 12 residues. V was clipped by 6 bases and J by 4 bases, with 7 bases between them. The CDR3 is CASRSGNQPQHF. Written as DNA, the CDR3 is TGTGCCAGTAGATCAGGGAATCAGCCCCAGCATTTT.

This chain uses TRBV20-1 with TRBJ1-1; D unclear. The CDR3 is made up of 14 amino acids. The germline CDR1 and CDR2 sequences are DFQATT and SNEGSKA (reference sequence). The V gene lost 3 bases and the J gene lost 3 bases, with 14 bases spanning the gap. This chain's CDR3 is CSASRVGVHTEAFF. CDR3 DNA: TGCAGTGCTAGTCGTGTCGGCGTACACACTGAAGCTTTCTTT.

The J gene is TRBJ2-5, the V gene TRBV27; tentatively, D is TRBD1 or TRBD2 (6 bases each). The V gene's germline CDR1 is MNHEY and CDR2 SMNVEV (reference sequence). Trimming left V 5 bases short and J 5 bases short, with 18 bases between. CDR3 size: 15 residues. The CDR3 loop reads CASSLLGGGWETQYF. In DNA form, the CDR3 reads TGTGCCAGCAGTCTGCTCGGGGGCGGATGGGAGACCCAGTACTTC.

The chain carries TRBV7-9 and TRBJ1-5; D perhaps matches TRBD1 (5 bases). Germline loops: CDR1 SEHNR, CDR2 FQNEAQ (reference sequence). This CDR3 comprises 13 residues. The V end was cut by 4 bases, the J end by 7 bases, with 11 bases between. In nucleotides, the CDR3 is TGTGCCAGCAGCTCCCCGGGGCCACAGCCCCAGCATTTT. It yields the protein CASSSPGPQPQHF.

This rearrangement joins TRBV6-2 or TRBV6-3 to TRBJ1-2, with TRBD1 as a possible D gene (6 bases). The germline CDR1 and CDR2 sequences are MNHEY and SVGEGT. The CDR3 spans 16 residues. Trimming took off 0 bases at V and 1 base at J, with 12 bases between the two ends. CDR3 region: CASSYSDHRVNYGYTF. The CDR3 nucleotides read TGTGCCAGCAGTTACTCCGATCACAGGGTTAACTATGGCTACACCTTC.

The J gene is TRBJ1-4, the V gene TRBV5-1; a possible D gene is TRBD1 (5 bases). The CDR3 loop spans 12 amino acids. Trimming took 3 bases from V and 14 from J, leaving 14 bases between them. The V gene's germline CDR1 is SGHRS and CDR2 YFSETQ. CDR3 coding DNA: TGCGCCAGCAGCTCAAATTGGGGCCATCTGTTTTTT. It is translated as CASSSNWGHLFF.

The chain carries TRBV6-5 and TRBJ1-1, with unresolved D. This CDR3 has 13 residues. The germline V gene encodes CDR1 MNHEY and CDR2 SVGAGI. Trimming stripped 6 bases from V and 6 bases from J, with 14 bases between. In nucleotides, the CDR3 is TGTGCCAGCAGCTGGGAGATTTCCTCTGAAGCTTTCTTT. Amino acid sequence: CASSWEISSEAFF.

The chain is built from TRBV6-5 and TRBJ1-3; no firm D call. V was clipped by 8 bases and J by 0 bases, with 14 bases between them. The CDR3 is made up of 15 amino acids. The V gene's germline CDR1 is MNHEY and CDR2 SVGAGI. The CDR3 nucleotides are TGTGCCAGCGCCCCGAACTCTCTCTCTGGAAACACCATATATTTT. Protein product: CASAPNSLSGNTIYF.

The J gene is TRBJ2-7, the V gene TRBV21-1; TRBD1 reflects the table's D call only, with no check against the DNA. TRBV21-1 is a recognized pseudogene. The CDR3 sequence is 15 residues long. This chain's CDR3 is CASSKLPGQIYEQYF. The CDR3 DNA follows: TGTGCCAGCAGCAAGCTACCGGGACAAATCTACGAGCAGTACTTC.

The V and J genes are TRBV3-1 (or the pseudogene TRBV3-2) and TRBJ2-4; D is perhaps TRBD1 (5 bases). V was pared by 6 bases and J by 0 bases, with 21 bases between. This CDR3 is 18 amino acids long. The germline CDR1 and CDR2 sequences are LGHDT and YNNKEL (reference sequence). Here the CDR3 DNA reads TGTGCCAGCAGAAACCAGGGTACGATAGACCCAGCCAAAAACATTCAGTACTTC. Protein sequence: CASRNQGTIDPAKNIQYF.

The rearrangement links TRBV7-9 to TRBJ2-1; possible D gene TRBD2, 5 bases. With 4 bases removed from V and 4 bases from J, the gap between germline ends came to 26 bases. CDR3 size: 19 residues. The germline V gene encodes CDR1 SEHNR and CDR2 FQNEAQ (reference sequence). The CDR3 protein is CASSWFLSLPSGIYNEQFF. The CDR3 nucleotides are TGTGCCAGCAGCTGGTTCTTAAGTTTGCCCAGCGGAATTTACAATGAGCAGTTCTTC.